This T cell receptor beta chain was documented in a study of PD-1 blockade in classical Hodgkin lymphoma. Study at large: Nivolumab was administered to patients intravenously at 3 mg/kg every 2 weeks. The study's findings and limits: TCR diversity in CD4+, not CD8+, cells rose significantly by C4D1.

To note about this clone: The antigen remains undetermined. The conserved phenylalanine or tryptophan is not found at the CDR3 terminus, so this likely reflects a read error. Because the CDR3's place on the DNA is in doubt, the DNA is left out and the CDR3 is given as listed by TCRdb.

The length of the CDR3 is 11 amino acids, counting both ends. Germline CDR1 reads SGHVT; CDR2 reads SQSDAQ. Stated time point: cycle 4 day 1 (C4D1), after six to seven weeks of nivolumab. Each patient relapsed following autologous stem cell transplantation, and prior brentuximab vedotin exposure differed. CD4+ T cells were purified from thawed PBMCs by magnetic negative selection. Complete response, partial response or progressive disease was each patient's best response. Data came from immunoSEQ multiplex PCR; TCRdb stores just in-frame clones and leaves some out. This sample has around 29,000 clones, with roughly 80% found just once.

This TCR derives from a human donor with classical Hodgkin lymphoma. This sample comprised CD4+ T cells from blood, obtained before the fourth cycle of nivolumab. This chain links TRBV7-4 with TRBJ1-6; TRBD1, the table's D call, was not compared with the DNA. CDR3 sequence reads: CASSFGTGGDL.